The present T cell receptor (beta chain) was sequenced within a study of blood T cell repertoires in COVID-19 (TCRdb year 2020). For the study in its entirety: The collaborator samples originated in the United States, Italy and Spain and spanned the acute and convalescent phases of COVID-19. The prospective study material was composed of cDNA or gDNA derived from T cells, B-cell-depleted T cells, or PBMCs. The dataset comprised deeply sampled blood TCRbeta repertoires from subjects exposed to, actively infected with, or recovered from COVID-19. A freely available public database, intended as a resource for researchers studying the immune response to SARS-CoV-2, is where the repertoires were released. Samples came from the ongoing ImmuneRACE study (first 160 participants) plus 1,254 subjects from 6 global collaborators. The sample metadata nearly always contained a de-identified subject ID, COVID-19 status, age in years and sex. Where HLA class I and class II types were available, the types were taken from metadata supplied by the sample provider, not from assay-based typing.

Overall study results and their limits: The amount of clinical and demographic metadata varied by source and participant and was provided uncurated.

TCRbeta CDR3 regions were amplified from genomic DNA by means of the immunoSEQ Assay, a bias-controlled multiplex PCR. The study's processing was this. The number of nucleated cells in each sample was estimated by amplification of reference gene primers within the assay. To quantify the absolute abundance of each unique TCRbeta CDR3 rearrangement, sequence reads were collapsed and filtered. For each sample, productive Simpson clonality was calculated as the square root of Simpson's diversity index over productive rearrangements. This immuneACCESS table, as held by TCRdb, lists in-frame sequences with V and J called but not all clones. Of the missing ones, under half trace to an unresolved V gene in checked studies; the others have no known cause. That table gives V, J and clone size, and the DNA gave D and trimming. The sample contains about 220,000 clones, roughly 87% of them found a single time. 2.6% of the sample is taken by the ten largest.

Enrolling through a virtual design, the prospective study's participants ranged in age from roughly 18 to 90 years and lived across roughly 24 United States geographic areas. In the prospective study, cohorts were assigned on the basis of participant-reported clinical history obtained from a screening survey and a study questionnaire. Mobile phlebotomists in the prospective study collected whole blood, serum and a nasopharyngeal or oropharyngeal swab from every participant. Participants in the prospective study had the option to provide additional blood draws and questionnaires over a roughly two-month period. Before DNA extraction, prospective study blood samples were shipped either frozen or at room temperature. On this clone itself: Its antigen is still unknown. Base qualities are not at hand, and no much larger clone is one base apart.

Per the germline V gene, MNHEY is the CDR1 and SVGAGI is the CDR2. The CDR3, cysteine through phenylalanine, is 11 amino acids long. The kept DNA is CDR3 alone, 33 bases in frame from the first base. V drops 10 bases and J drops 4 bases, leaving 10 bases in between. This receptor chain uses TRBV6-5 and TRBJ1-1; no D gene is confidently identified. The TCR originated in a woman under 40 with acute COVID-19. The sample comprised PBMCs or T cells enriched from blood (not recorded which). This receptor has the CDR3 CATQEGTEAFF. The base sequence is TGTGCCACCCAGGAGGGCACTGAAGCTTTCTTT.